This T cell receptor (beta chain) was identified during a study of identical twins. Findings and caveats of the study: For out-of-frame alpha sequences shared by twins, low generation probability was in excess. Potential partial confounding of zero-insertion analyses by invariant MAIT and iNKT cells was noted. The abundant beta clonotypes from cord blood had fewer insertions, and memory repertoires had none of this.

cDNA carried unique molecular identifiers, and a universal primer site was added by template switching. MiXCR was run by TCRdb on the 5' RACE reads, yielding one entry per CDR3 protein. Among 1,800,000 or so distinct CDR3 sequences, more than 30% were seen once, and the ten largest hold approximately 0.29%. CDR1 and CDR2 (germline): DFQATT, SNEGSKA (reference sequence). The CDR3 is made up of 11 amino acids. V was cut by 3 bases and J by 9 bases, with 9 bases left in between. This clonotype was detected a few times. Its antigen is not known. Sequenced material: cord blood. The receptor was derived from a newborn girl in good health. The chain uses TRBV20-1 and TRBJ1-5; D is unresolved. CDR3 loop: CSASQGRPQHF. CDR3 DNA: TGCAGTGCTAGCCAAGGGCGGCCCCAGCATTTT.